The 15 T cell receptor beta chains reported below all come from one sample, sequenced in a study of blood T cell repertoires in COVID-19. The assay was immunoSEQ multiplex PCR, and TCRdb's table has in-frame clones only and misses some. The table has around 150,000 clones, about 86% seen once. Material for sequencing was peripheral blood. The receptor source for this set is a man between 70 and 80 years old with acute or convalescent COVID-19.

The V and J genes are TRBV7-2 and TRBJ2-2; the match to TRBD2 covers 10 bases. The CDR3 length is 15 residues. Germline CDR1 and CDR2: SGHTA and FQGNSA. V shed 5 bases and J 7 bases; nucleotides not matched to a gene: 7. The CDR3: CASSRPAGGIGELFF. CDR3 coding DNA: TGTGCCAGCAGCCGGCCAGCGGGAGGGATCGGGGAGCTGTTTTTT.

J is TRBJ2-7 and V is TRBV24-1; possibly TRBD2 for D (5 bases). Trimming removed 1 base at V and 6 bases at J, with 6 bases between. CDR1 is KGHDR and CDR2 is SFDVKD in the germline V gene. This CDR3 has 12 amino acids. CDR3 region: CATSDFRGEQYF. The CDR3 DNA is TGTGCCACCAGTGATTTTCGGGGCGAGCAGTACTTC.

This chain uses TRBV7-3 with TRBJ2-2, with D possibly TRBD1 on 6 matching bases. V lost 0 bases, J lost 6 bases, and 8 bases lay in between. The germline gives CDR1 SGHTA, CDR2 FQGTGA. CDR3 length: 14 residues. CDR3 sequence: CASSLTQGAGELFF. The DNA of the CDR3 is TGTGCCAGCAGCTTAACACAGGGAGCCGGGGAGCTGTTTTTT.

The chain links TRBV9 to TRBJ2-2; a possible D gene is TRBD2 (6 bases). Trimming removed 0 bases at V and 3 bases at J, with 15 bases between. The germline V gene has CDR1 SGDLS and CDR2 YYNGEE. The CDR3 covers 17 residues. CDR3 sequence reads: CASSVGVGGVDTGELFF. CDR3 bases: TGTGCCAGCAGCGTAGGGGTGGGGGGAGTGGACACCGGGGAGCTGTTTTTT. Looking up the rest from reference TRBV9 and TRBJ2-2 gives the full variable domain: DSGVTQTPKHLITATGQRVTLRCSPRSGDLSVYWYQQSLDQGLQFLIQYYNGEERAKGNILERFSAQQFPDLHSELNLSSLELGDSALYFCASSVGVGGVDTGELFFGEGSRLTVL.

The chain links TRBV28 to TRBJ1-1; 7 nucleotides agree with TRBD1. V was clipped by 7 bases and J by 5 bases; unmatched bases: 7. The CDR3 runs to 13 residues. The germline V gene has CDR1 MDHEN and CDR2 SYDVKM. In nucleotides, the CDR3 is TGTGCCAGCAAGAACCCGACAGGGACTGAAGCTTTCTTT. Translated, it gives CASKNPTGTEAFF.

The chain couples TRBV7-9 to TRBJ1-1; 8 positions agree with TRBD1. Trimming removed 5 bases from V and 2 bases from J; junction bases left unmatched: 10. The CDR3 runs to 16 residues. Germline V gene data show CDR1 as SEHNR and CDR2 as FQNEAQ (reference sequence). CDR3 nucleotides: TGTGCCAGCAGCACTCAGGGGGCAGCAGATAACACTGAAGCTTTCTTT. Translated: CASSTQGAADNTEAFF.

This rearrangement joins TRBV5-4 to TRBJ2-7, with D possibly TRBD2 on 6 matching bases. From germline, CDR1 is SGHNT and CDR2 YYREEE (reference sequence). The CDR3 length is 16 residues. The V end was cut by 0 bases, the J end by 0 bases, with 13 bases between. CDR3 DNA sequence: TGTGCCAGCAGCTTGGTTGGCGGGGCGCGCTCCTACGAGCAGTACTTC. It yields the protein CASSLVGGARSYEQYF.

The J gene is TRBJ1-2, the V gene TRBV11-2; unclear D gene. The V gene's germline CDR1 is SGHAT and CDR2 FQNNGV. The V and J ends lost 4 bases and 5 bases respectively, with 11 bases between them. The CDR3 extends over 13 amino acids. CDR3 region: CASSSIATYGYTF. CDR3 nucleotide sequence: TGTGCCAGCAGCTCTATAGCGACATATGGCTACACCTTC. The full variable domain, completed using reference TRBV11-2 and TRBJ1-2, is EAGVAQSPRYKIIEKRQSVAFWCNPISGHATLYWYQQILGQGPKLLIQFQNNGVVDDSQLPKDRFSAERLKGVDSTLKIQPAKLEDSAVYLCASSSIATYGYTFGSGTRLTVV.

V is TRBV6-1 and J is TRBJ2-1; 13 bases match TRBD2. Losses at the gene ends were 2 bases for V and 2 bases for J; bases not matched to a gene: 6. Germline-derived CDR1 and CDR2 are MNHNS and SASEGT. The CDR3 totals 18 residues. CDR3 DNA: TGTGCCAGCAGTGAATCGGGACTAGCGGGACTGGCCTACAATGAGCAGTTCTTC. Its translation is CASSESGLAGLAYNEQFF.

The chain couples TRBV3-1 (or the pseudogene TRBV3-2) to TRBJ1-4; D ambiguous. Trimming cost V 4 bases and J 3 bases, with 18 bases left between them. Germline V CDR1 and CDR2: LGHDT, YNNKEL (reference sequence). This CDR3 spans 17 amino acids. The CDR3 region has the DNA TGTGCCAGCAGCCCCCGGCCCCCAGGATCTGCTAATGAAAAACTGTTTTTT. It yields the protein CASSPRPPGSANEKLFF.

This clone is a singleton in its sample. The chain has TRBV4-3 and TRBJ2-7; the D gene is possibly TRBD2 (5 bases). Germline-derived CDR1 and CDR2 are LGHNA and YSLEER. The CDR3 is made up of 15 amino acids. V dropped 4 bases and J dropped 2 bases, with 15 bases sitting between them. CDR3 bases: TGCGCCAGCAGCCCTACTAGAGGTCCCCCCTACGAGCAGTACTTC. Its translation is CASSPTRGPPYEQYF.

The J gene is TRBJ2-1, the V gene TRBV6-2 or TRBV6-3; 10 bases line up with TRBD2. Trimming took 5 bases from V and 6 from J; bases not matched to a gene: 10. This CDR3 has 16 residues. Germline values: CDR1 MNHEY, CDR2 SVGEGT. Here the CDR3 DNA reads TGTGCCAGCAGTGATCCAAGCGGGAGGGCCTCCAATGAGCAGTTCTTC. Its protein is CASSDPSGRASNEQFF.

The CDR3 here is CASSLGTLAKNIQYF. In DNA, the CDR3 is TGCGCCAGCAGCCTGGGGACTCTAGCCAAAAACATTCAGTACTTC. The chain combines TRBV5-1 with TRBJ2-4, with a possible D match to TRBD2 (6 bases). CDR3 length: 15 residues. Germline V CDR1 and CDR2: SGHRS, YFSETQ. V was cut by 4 bases and J by 0 bases, with 11 bases left in between.

The gene calls are TRBV2 and TRBJ1-6; 7 nucleotides align to TRBD1. There are 15 residues in the CDR3. Germline V gene data show CDR1 as SNHLY and CDR2 as FYNNEI. Trimming cost V 2 bases and J 9 bases; bases outside gene matches: 7. The CDR3 is CASSERGGEGSPLHF. CDR3 coding DNA: TGTGCCAGCAGTGAAAGAGGGGGCGAGGGTTCACCCCTCCACTTT.

The chain combines TRBV7-2 with TRBJ2-3, with 12 bases aligning to TRBD2. Germline assignment: CDR1 SGHTA and CDR2 FQGNSA. CDR3 size: 16 residues. V was pared by 5 bases and J by 5 bases, with 8 bases of the junction left unmatched. The CDR3 spells CASSLRLAGDKDTQYF. The CDR3 region has the DNA TGTGCCAGCAGCCTAAGACTAGCGGGAGATAAAGATACGCAGTATTTT.